The entry below gives a single TCR beta chain sequence along with its context. This specimen comes from a study of blood T cell repertoires in COVID-19. Study-wide background: There were acute and convalescent COVID-19 samples, and they came from the United States, Italy and Spain. The analysed material was cDNA or gDNA that came from T cells, B-cell-depleted T cells, or PBMCs.

Source study methods: Estimates of nucleated cell counts were drawn from the amplification of reference gene primers. Repertoires were generated with immunoSEQ multiplex PCR, while TCRdb's copy carries only in-frame clones and drops some. The V and J calls and the clone size are those of that table, but D and trimming were determined from the DNA. The repertoire has fewer than 70,000 clones, around nine tenths of them found once; the top ten carry 7% to 9%. V was clipped by 0 bases and J by 7 bases, with 15 bases between them. The CDR3 has 16 residues. The germline V gene has CDR1 MNHNY and CDR2 SVGAGI (reference sequence).

The sequenced sample was peripheral blood. The chain recombines TRBV6-6 with TRBJ2-2; D is possibly TRBD2 (6 bases). The receptor was derived from a woman in her 70s with active COVID-19. CDR3 sequence reads: CASSYSPGLENGELFF. CDR3 nucleotide sequence: TGTGCCAGCAGTTACTCACCGGGACTCGAAAACGGGGAGCTGTTTTTT.